This passage covers 24 T cell receptor beta chains from one sample sequenced in a study of cytomegalovirus exposure and HLA in healthy donors. PCR involved 60 Vbeta and 13 Jbeta primers. TCRdb's copy holds only in-frame clones and misses some; the assay was immunoSEQ multiplex PCR. The sample has 150,000 to 200,000 clones; 85% to 90% are singletons. Sequencing was performed on PBMCs. These receptors were taken from a woman between 18 and 29 years old in good health and CMV-seronegative.

The V gene is TRBV10-2, the J gene TRBJ1-2; 7 bases are a match to TRBD1. CDR1 and CDR2 from the germline V gene are WSHSY and SAAADI. This CDR3 has 18 amino acids. The J segment lost 5 bases and the V segment lost 2 bases, leaving 17 bases of the junction unmatched. CDR3 in DNA: TGCGCCAGCAGTGAGAGGGGGCTACCGGGCCCCGGGCGGTATGGCTACACCTTC. This translates into CASSERGLPGPGRYGYTF.

The rearrangement uses TRBV19 and TRBJ1-2, with no clear D. Deletions cut 2 bases from V and 7 bases from J, with 14 bases between. Germline CDR1 LNHDA, CDR2 SQIVND (reference sequence). CDR3 length: 14 residues. In DNA form, the CDR3 reads TGTGCCAGTAGTATAAGTTCGAGTTCTCCTGGCTACACCTTC. It codes for CASSISSSSPGYTF.

The gene calls are TRBV7-9 and TRBJ2-2; TRBD1 might be the D (5 bases). This CDR3 has 18 residues. Germline lookup yields CDR1 SEHNR and CDR2 FQNEAQ (reference sequence). Between the trimmed V and J ends, which lost 0 bases and 1 base, there was a span of 15 bases. The CDR3: CASSLAFQGLGNTGELFF. DNA of the CDR3: TGTGCCAGCAGCTTAGCGTTCCAGGGTCTCGGGAACACCGGGGAGCTGTTTTTT.

The chain is built from TRBV5-5 and TRBJ2-5; possible D gene TRBD2, 5 bases. CDR1 is SGHKS and CDR2 is YYEKEE in the germline V gene (reference sequence). The CDR3 is 14 amino acids. Trimming removed 4 bases from V and 2 bases from J, with 12 bases in between. The CDR3: CASSTWTGQETQYF. CDR3 in DNA: TGTGCCAGCAGCACCTGGACGGGACAAGAGACCCAGTACTTC.

The V and J genes are TRBV6-1 and TRBJ2-2; TRBD2 might be the D (6 bases). The V and J ends lost 2 bases and 3 bases respectively, with 10 bases between them. The CDR3 covers 15 residues. The germline V gene encodes CDR1 MNHNS and CDR2 SASEGT. The CDR3 protein is CASSERGRYTGELFF. The CDR3 DNA reads as TGTGCCAGCAGTGAACGTGGGAGGTACACCGGGGAGCTGTTTTTT.

This chain links TRBV19 with TRBJ1-1; D not certain. The CDR3 is made up of 13 amino acids. Germline V lookup: CDR1 LNHDA, CDR2 SQIVND (reference sequence). Trimming shortened V by 7 bases and J by 1 base, and 10 bases separated the two germline ends. CDR3 in amino acids: CASKPGANTEAFF. The DNA for the CDR3 is TGTGCCAGTAAGCCGGGAGCGAACACTGAAGCTTTCTTT.

The V call is TRBV25-1, the J call TRBJ1-2, with D possibly being TRBD1 (6 bases). Trimming shortened V by 3 bases and J by 6 bases, and 17 bases separated the two germline ends. The germline gives CDR1 MGHDK, CDR2 SYGVNS. The CDR3 sequence is 15 residues long. The CDR3, as DNA: TGTGCCAGCAGTGACGTAGGGGGGGGCCGGGATGGCTACACCTTC. The encoded protein is CASSDVGGGRDGYTF.

The rearrangement joins TRBV12-5 to TRBJ2-3; a weak D match, TRBD1 (6 bases). V lost 2 bases to trimming and J lost 2 bases, with 8 bases between them. The CDR3 runs 14 residues. The V gene's germline CDR1 is LGHNT and CDR2 FRNRAP. Here the CDR3 reads CASGLWGPTDTQYF. The CDR3 nucleotides are TGTGCTAGTGGTTTGTGGGGGCCCACAGATACGCAGTATTTT.

J is TRBJ2-3 and V is TRBV12-5; 10 bases agree with TRBD2. V dropped 7 bases and J dropped 3; count of bases not matched to a gene: 10. The CDR3 is 16 residues long. Germline V gene sequence: CDR1 LGHNT, CDR2 FRNRAP. CDR3 nucleotide sequence: TGTGCTAGTGCCGAATCGGGTAGCGGGAGGACAGATACGCAGTATTTT. Translation gives CASAESGSGRTDTQYF.

The DNA of the CDR3 is TGTGCCAGCAGCATCAGAAACACAGATACGCAGTATTTT. Protein product: CASSIRNTDTQYF. V gene TRBV9 combines with J gene TRBJ2-3; D is uncertain. Germline CDR1 SGDLS, CDR2 YYNGEE. V lost 4 bases and J lost 2, with 8 bases in between. This CDR3 comprises 13 residues.

This clone was observed a few times. The rearrangement joins TRBV4-1 to TRBJ2-7; the D gene is possibly TRBD1 (5 bases). Germline CDR1 and CDR2: MGHRA and YSYEKL. This CDR3 has 15 amino acids. V lost 0 bases and J lost 2, with 11 bases in between. CDR3 nucleotide sequence: TGCGCCAGCAGCCAAGACCCAGGGAACCCCTACGAGCAGTACTTC. Its protein product is CASSQDPGNPYEQYF.

This clone was counted a few times. This rearrangement joins TRBV4-3 to TRBJ1-1; no clear D. The CDR3 consists of 13 residues. Germline V gene lookup returns CDR1 LGHNA and CDR2 YSLEER. V shed 4 bases and J shed 5 bases, with 11 bases lying between them. The CDR3 here is CASSPEWSTEAFF. Written as DNA, the CDR3 is TGCGCCAGCAGCCCAGAGTGGAGTACTGAAGCTTTCTTT.

V is TRBV6-6 and J is TRBJ2-7; D gene uncertain. Between the trimmed V and J ends, which lost 6 bases and 7 bases, there was a span of 10 bases. This CDR3 is built from 11 residues. Germline CDR1 reads MNHNY; CDR2 reads SVGAGI (reference sequence). CDR3 amino acids: CASSPFEEQYF. CDR3 in DNA: TGTGCCAGCAGCCCGTTTGAGGAGCAGTACTTC.

The sample holds one count of this clone. The chain employs TRBV4-3 and TRBJ2-3; 8 bases line up with TRBD2. Losses at the gene ends were 5 bases for V and 3 bases for J; bases not matched to a gene: 4. Germline V lookup: CDR1 LGHNA, CDR2 YSLEER. The CDR3 is 14 amino acids. Written as DNA, the CDR3 is TGCGCCAGCAGCGCGACTAGCGAGACAGATACGCAGTATTTT. Protein product: CASSATSETDTQYF.

The genes are TRBV18 and TRBJ1-1; D may be TRBD1 (6 bases). V lost 2 bases and J lost 1, with 8 bases in between. The CDR3 loop spans 14 amino acids. Looked up from germline, CDR1 is KGHSH and CDR2 is LQKENI. CDR3 loop: CASSPGQPNTEAFF. DNA for the CDR3: TGTGCCAGCTCACCAGGACAGCCGAACACTGAAGCTTTCTTT.

Comment on this clone: One junction end does not reproduce the germline sequence, and a read error may be involved. The chain joins TRBV7-2 to TRBJ2-5; the match to TRBD2 covers 12 bases. The CDR3 is made up of 14 amino acids. The germline CDR1 and CDR2 sequences are SGHTA and FQGNSA. The DNA of the CDR3 is TGTGCCAGCAGCTTCTCCGGACTAGCGGGACTCCCTGACTTC. As protein: CASSFSGLAGLPDF. Full variable domain (missing parts from reference TRBV7-2 and TRBJ2-5): GAGVSQSPSNKVTEKGKDVELRCDPISGHTALYWYRQSLGQGLEFLIYFQGNSAPDKSGLPSDRFSAERTGGSVSTLTIQRTQQEDSAVYLCASSFSGLAGLPDFGPGTRLLVL.

The CDR3 coding sequence is TGTGCCAGCCTCGGCGGGGACGGCTACACCTTC. This sequence encodes CASLGGDGYTF. The genes are TRBV6-6 and TRBJ1-2, with D perhaps TRBD1 (5 bases). Trimming pared 8 bases from V and 8 bases from J, leaving 12 bases between. The CDR3 contains 11 residues. Per germline, CDR1 MNHNY and CDR2 SVGAGI (reference sequence).

V usage is TRBV6-5 and J usage is TRBJ2-7; 7 nucleotides match TRBD2. J gave up 6 bases and V 1 base, and 12 bases lay outside the gene matches. This CDR3 has 16 amino acids. Germline assignment: CDR1 MNHEY and CDR2 SVGAGI. The CDR3 spells CASSYYLRGREGEQYF. DNA of the CDR3: TGTGCCAGCAGTTACTACCTTAGGGGCAGGGAGGGCGAGCAGTACTTC.

The chain uses TRBV10-3 and TRBJ1-2; D gene uncertain. Trimming stripped 2 bases from V and 4 bases from J, with 11 bases between. The CDR3 extends over 14 amino acids. Per the germline V gene, CDR1 is ENHRY and CDR2 is SYGVKD. The CDR3 protein is CAISEGLAVYGYTF. In nucleotides, the CDR3 is TGTGCCATCAGTGAGGGACTGGCAGTCTATGGCTACACCTTC.

The chain couples TRBV29-1 to TRBJ1-2; the match to TRBD1 covers 9 bases. Losses at the gene ends were 0 bases for V and 6 bases for J; bases not matched to a gene: 11. Germline V gives CDR1 SQVTM, CDR2 ANQGSEA. There are 16 residues in the CDR3. DNA of the CDR3: TGCAGCGTTGAAGATCGAGGGACAGGGCGGATAGATGGCTACACCTTC. This gives the protein CSVEDRGTGRIDGYTF.

This clone is termed medium-sized (0.01 to 0.1%). The CDR3 loop is CASRGSNRVGYTF. The CDR3 nucleotides read TGTGCCAGCAGGGGATCCAACAGGGTTGGCTACACCTTC. V and J are TRBV2 and TRBJ1-2, with D tentatively TRBD1 (6 bases). Looked up from germline, CDR1 is SNHLY and CDR2 is FYNNEI. The CDR3 sequence is 13 residues long. The germline V and J ends were trimmed by 6 bases and 7 bases, with 15 bases remaining between them.

This chain links TRBV7-2 with TRBJ2-7, with 9 positions matching TRBD1. CDR3 length equals 14 residues. V gave up 5 bases and J gave up 4 bases; unmatched junction bases: 6. Germline CDR1 SGHTA, CDR2 FQGNSA. The CDR3 DNA reads as TGTGCCAGCAGCACCCGGGACAGGGTGTACGAGCAGTACTTC. Protein sequence: CASSTRDRVYEQYF.

The rearrangement links TRBV4-3 to TRBJ1-2; TRBD1 matches 7 bases. The CDR3 consists of 14 residues. V lost 8 bases to trimming and J lost 8 bases; unmatched junction nucleotides: 14. CDR1 and CDR2 from the germline V gene are LGHNA and YSLEER. For the CDR3, the DNA is TGCGCCAGCTCTCTCTCGGGGGGGACAGACGGCTACACCTTC. It codes for CASSLSGGTDGYTF.

The rearrangement joins TRBV2 to TRBJ2-6; 8 bases line up with TRBD1. In germline, CDR1 is SNHLY, CDR2 FYNNEI. With 5 bases clipped from V and 2 bases from J, the junction kept 11 bases outside the gene matches. CDR3 length: 18 amino acids. CDR3 DNA: TGTGCCAGCAGTACCACCCCAGGGGGCGAAACTGGGGCCAACGTCCTGACTTTC. Its protein is CASSTTPGGETGANVLTF.